The source of this T cell receptor (beta chain) is a study of cytomegalovirus exposure and HLA in healthy donors. Study-level results: Based on reports, TCR beta sequences accurately predicted HLA-A and HLA-B alleles for most subjects.

Turning to this clone: Its target is unknown.

Trimming took off 1 base at V and 5 bases at J, with 6 bases between the two ends. CDR3 size: 11 residues. CDR1 is DFQATT, CDR2 SNEGSKA, per germline (reference sequence). PCR was performed using 60 Vbeta and 13 Jbeta primers. TCRdb's copy holds only in-frame clones and misses some; the assay was immunoSEQ multiplex PCR. The sample table includes some 110,000 clones. Sample: PBMCs. The origin of this receptor is a man aged 30 to 45 in good health and CMV-seronegative. The V gene is TRBV20-1, the J gene TRBJ2-7; D is uncertain. This CDR3 is CSARGGNEQYF. The CDR3 nucleotides read TGCAGTGCTAGAGGTGGCAACGAGCAGTACTTC.